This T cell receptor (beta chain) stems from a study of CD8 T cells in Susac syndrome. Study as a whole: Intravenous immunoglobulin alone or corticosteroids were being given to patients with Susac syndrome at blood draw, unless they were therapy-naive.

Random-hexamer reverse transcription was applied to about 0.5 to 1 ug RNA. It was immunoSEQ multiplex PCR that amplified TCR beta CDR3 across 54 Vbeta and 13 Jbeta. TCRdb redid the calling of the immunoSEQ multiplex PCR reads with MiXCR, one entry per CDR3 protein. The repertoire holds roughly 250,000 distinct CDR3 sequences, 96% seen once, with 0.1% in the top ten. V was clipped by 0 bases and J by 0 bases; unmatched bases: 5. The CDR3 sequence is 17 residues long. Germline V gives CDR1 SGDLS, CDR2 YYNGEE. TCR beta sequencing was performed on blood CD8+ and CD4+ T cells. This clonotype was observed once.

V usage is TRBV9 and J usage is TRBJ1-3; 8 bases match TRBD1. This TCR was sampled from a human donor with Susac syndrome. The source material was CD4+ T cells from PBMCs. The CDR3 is CASSVVDRGHSGNTIYF. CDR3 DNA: TGTGCCAGCAGCGTAGTAGACAGGGGCCACTCTGGAAACACCATATATTTT. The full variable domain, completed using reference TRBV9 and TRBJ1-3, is DSGVTQTPKHLITATGQRVTLRCSPRSGDLSVYWYQQSLDQGLQFLIQYYNGEERAKGNILERFSAQQFPDLHSELNLSSLELGDSALYFCASSVVDRGHSGNTIYFGEGSWLTVV.